The 27 T cell receptor beta chains below come from one sample, sequenced in a study of blood T cell repertoires in COVID-19. The table came from immunoSEQ multiplex PCR; TCRdb's copy has only in-frame clones and leaves some out. Of 250,000 or so clones detected, around nine tenths appear once; the ten largest clones hold over 3%. Sequencing was carried out using PBMCs or T cells enriched from blood (not recorded which). These receptors came from a woman between 35 and 50 years old who had been exposed to COVID-19.

V is TRBV6-5 and J is TRBJ1-1; TRBD1 matches at 10 bases. The CDR3 totals 14 residues. V shed 7 bases, J shed 5 bases, and the junction held 7 bases outside the gene matches. Germline loops: CDR1 MNHEY, CDR2 SVGAGI. The DNA for the CDR3 is TGTGCCAGCATCCCGCCGGGACAGGGGACTGAAGCTTTCTTT. It is translated as CASIPPGQGTEAFF.

J is TRBJ2-3 and V is TRBV2; TRBD2 matches 7 bases. CDR3 length: 18 amino acids. Unmatched junction bases numbered 12, after V lost 0 bases and J lost 3 bases. CDR1 is SNHLY and CDR2 is FYNNEI in the germline V gene. For the CDR3, the DNA is TGTGCCAGCAGTGAAGCGCTTACCGGGAGGAGATATACAGATACGCAGTATTTT. It codes for CASSEALTGRRYTDTQYF.

The V gene is TRBV3-1 (or the pseudogene TRBV3-2), the J gene TRBJ1-5; 8 bases are a match to TRBD1. Losses at the gene ends were 0 bases for V and 6 bases for J; bases not matched to a gene: 7. The CDR3 loop spans 16 amino acids. Looked up from germline, CDR1 is LGHDT and CDR2 is YNNKEL (reference sequence). CDR3 loop: CASSQEGQGAGQPQHF. DNA for the CDR3: TGTGCCAGCAGCCAAGAGGGGCAGGGGGCGGGTCAGCCCCAGCATTTT.

This clone appeared a few times. The CDR3 sequence: CASSTGQGLFYTF. In DNA, the CDR3 is TGTGCCAGCAGTACCGGACAGGGGCTTTTCTACACCTTC. The chain has TRBV7-2 and TRBJ1-2; 9 nucleotides match TRBD1. Germline V gene data show CDR1 as SGHTA and CDR2 as FQGNSA. CDR3 length equals 13 residues. With V trimmed by 6 bases and J by 10 bases, 9 bases remained unmatched.

The J gene is TRBJ2-7, the V gene TRBV28; weak D call: TRBD2 (5 bases). Germline V gene data show CDR1 as MDHEN and CDR2 as SYDVKM. V lost 6 bases to trimming and J lost 0 bases, with 15 bases between them. The CDR3 length is 15 residues. The CDR3 region has the DNA TGTGCCAGCAGGAAGGCGGGCAGGAGCTCCTACGAGCAGTACTTC. It translates to CASRKAGRSSYEQYF.

V gene TRBV30 combines with J gene TRBJ1-2; possible D gene TRBD1, 6 bases. CDR3 length: 12 amino acids. Between the trimmed V and J ends, which lost 5 bases and 8 bases, there was a span of 15 bases. The germline gives CDR1 GTSNPN, CDR2 SVGIG (reference sequence). CDR3 in amino acids: CAWEQGSWGYTF. CDR3 sequence (DNA): TGTGCCTGGGAACAGGGATCGTGGGGCTACACCTTC. Full variable domain (missing parts from reference TRBV30 and TRBJ1-2): SQTIHQWPATLVQPVGSPLSLECTVEGTSNPNLYWYRQAAGRGLQLLFYSVGIGQISSEVPQNLSASRPQDRQFILSSKKLLLSDSGFYLCAWEQGSWGYTFGSGTRLTVV.

The chain couples TRBV19 to TRBJ1-5; D is unclear. Germline assignment: CDR1 LNHDA and CDR2 SQIVND (reference sequence). Trimming pared 5 bases from V and 0 bases from J, leaving 14 bases between. The CDR3 covers 16 residues. The CDR3 loop is CASSLNVWLSNQPQHF. Written as DNA, the CDR3 is TGTGCCAGTAGTTTAAACGTCTGGCTTAGCAATCAGCCCCAGCATTTT.

V gene TRBV28 combines with J gene TRBJ1-5, with no clear D. Germline CDR1 reads MDHEN; CDR2 reads SYDVKM. V was pared by 4 bases and J by 4 bases, with 14 bases between. This CDR3 region has 15 residues. DNA for the CDR3: TGTGCCAGCAGTTCCCAGATAGCAAGAAATCAGCCCCAGCATTTT. It codes for CASSSQIARNQPQHF.

The V and J genes are TRBV5-1 and TRBJ2-3, with TRBD2 matching over 11 bases. In germline, CDR1 is SGHRS, CDR2 YFSETQ. J was trimmed by 8 bases and V by 0 bases; bases with no gene match: 8. This CDR3 has 16 residues. The CDR3 is CASSLVLAGDKATQYF. DNA of the CDR3: TGCGCCAGCAGCTTGGTACTAGCGGGGGATAAAGCTACGCAGTATTTT.

The chain couples TRBV7-8 to TRBJ2-5, with 8 bases aligning to TRBD2. The CDR3 length is 14 residues. V lost 5 bases, J lost 9 bases, and 11 bases stayed unmatched. Germline loops: CDR1 SGHVS, CDR2 FQNEAQ. CDR3 loop: CASSPGTRFMAQYF. As DNA, the CDR3 is TGTGCCAGCAGCCCCGGGACTAGGTTCATGGCCCAGTACTTC.

The chain employs TRBV7-6 and TRBJ1-4; TRBD1 might be the D (5 bases). Germline V gene lookup returns CDR1 SGHVS and CDR2 FNYEAQ. The CDR3 covers 15 residues. Trimming removed 1 base from V and 12 bases from J, with 18 bases in between. CDR3: CASSLGGGYQEELFF. The CDR3 DNA is TGTGCCAGCAGCTTAGGGGGGGGTTATCAGGAAGAACTGTTTTTT.

The chain combines TRBV30 with TRBJ2-3, with 9 nucleotides matching TRBD2. CDR1 and CDR2 (germline): GTSNPN, SVGIG (reference sequence). The CDR3 loop spans 16 amino acids. With 0 bases clipped from V and 3 bases from J, the junction kept 7 bases outside the gene matches. CDR3 sequence (DNA): TGTGCCTGGAGTGTCCTAGCGGGGAGGCCGACAGATACGCAGTATTTT. Translated: CAWSVLAGRPTDTQYF.

V is TRBV19 and J is TRBJ2-3; D may be TRBD2 (6 bases). Per germline, CDR1 LNHDA and CDR2 SQIVND (reference sequence). The CDR3 contains 17 residues. V was cut by 6 bases and J by 1 base, with 20 bases left in between. For the CDR3, the DNA is TGTGCCAGTAGCACACGGAGTCGGGCTAGCGGCACAGATACGCAGTATTTT. Translation gives CASSTRSRASGTDTQYF. Combining the CDR3 with reference TRBV19 and TRBJ2-3 gives the whole variable domain DGGITQSPKYLFRKEGQNVTLSCEQNLNHDAMYWYRQDPGQGLRLIYYSQIVNDFQKGDIAEGYSVSREKKESFPLTVTSAQKNPTAFYLCASSTRSRASGTDTQYFGPGTRLTVL.

V and J are TRBV5-4 and TRBJ1-3, with D unclear. The CDR3 runs 16 residues. V was shortened by 4 bases and J by 1 base, with 15 bases between the two germline ends. The germline V gene has CDR1 SGHNT and CDR2 YYREEE (reference sequence). CDR3 DNA: TGTGCCAGCAGCACGCCTTCGACATTTTCTGGAAACACCATATATTTT. Its translation is CASSTPSTFSGNTIYF.

The chain recombines TRBV7-9 with TRBJ2-1; 11 nucleotides line up with TRBD1. The CDR3 sequence is 16 residues long. V lost 3 bases, J lost 6 bases, and 7 bases stayed unmatched. Germline CDR1 is SEHNR and CDR2 is FQNEAQ (reference sequence). CDR3 nucleotides: TGTGCCAGCAGCTTCCCTTCCGGGACAGGGGGCAATGAGCAGTTCTTC. Protein product: CASSFPSGTGGNEQFF.

This chain joins TRBV4-2 and TRBJ1-1; 9 bases map to TRBD1. After removal of 1 base from V and 1 base from J, the junction contained 1 base not matched to a gene. The germline V gene has CDR1 LGHNA and CDR2 YNFKEQ. CDR3 length equals 15 residues. CDR3 coding DNA: TGTGCCAGCAGCCAAGGGACAGGGGAGAACACTGAAGCTTTCTTT. It codes for CASSQGTGENTEAFF.

The rearrangement links TRBV28 to TRBJ2-1; 9 nucleotides line up with TRBD1. V was pared by 6 bases and J by 6 bases, with 6 bases of the junction left unmatched. The CDR3 totals 14 residues. Germline V gene sequence: CDR1 MDHEN, CDR2 SYDVKM. The CDR3 DNA sequence: TGTGCCAGCAGGCGGGACAGGGATATCAATGAGCAGTTCTTC. This sequence encodes CASRRDRDINEQFF. Supplemented by reference TRBV28 and TRBJ2-1, the full variable domain reads DVKVTQSSRYLVKRTGEKVFLECVQDMDHENMFWYRQDPGLGLRLIYFSYDVKMKEKGDIPEGYSVSREKKERFSLILESASTNQTSMYLCASRRDRDINEQFFGPGTRLTVL.

This sequence joins TRBV11-3 and TRBJ1-1; D unclear. Trimming took off 4 bases at V and 6 bases at J, with 15 bases between the two ends. The CDR3 loop spans 14 amino acids. Germline CDR1 reads SGHNT; CDR2 reads YENEEA. The CDR3 sequence: CASSSPIIVSEAFF. The CDR3, as DNA: TGTGCCAGCAGCTCCCCTATAATTGTCTCTGAAGCTTTCTTT.

The CDR3 DNA reads as TGTGCCAGCAGCTTAGATTTTTCGGGGATAGAGACCCAGTACTTC. Translating it yields CASSLDFSGIETQYF. The chain has TRBV7-2 and TRBJ2-5, with TRBD2 as a possible D gene (5 bases). This CDR3 has 15 residues. The ends were cut back, 1 base at V and 4 bases at J, with 13 bases in the middle. CDR1 SGHTA and CDR2 FQGNSA come from the germline V gene. Looking up the rest from reference TRBV7-2 and TRBJ2-5 gives the full variable domain: GAGVSQSPSNKVTEKGKDVELRCDPISGHTALYWYRQSLGQGLEFLIYFQGNSAPDKSGLPSDRFSAERTGGSVSTLTIQRTQQEDSAVYLCASSLDFSGIETQYFGPGTRLLVL.

The CDR3 is CASRVNRDRERNTEAFF. The CDR3 DNA is TGTGCCAGCAGGGTCAACCGGGACAGGGAGAGGAACACTGAAGCTTTCTTT. The rearrangement uses TRBV5-7 and TRBJ1-1; 9 positions agree with TRBD1. TRBV5-7 is an open reading frame, and its role is uncertain. Unmatched junction bases numbered 12, after V lost 5 bases and J lost 1 base. This CDR3 is built from 17 residues.

The gene calls are TRBV4-3 and TRBJ1-1; D possibly corresponds to TRBD1 (5 bases). The ends were cut back, 4 bases at V and 5 bases at J, with 11 bases in the middle. CDR3 length: 13 amino acids. CDR1 is LGHNA and CDR2 is YSLEER in the germline V gene. In DNA, the CDR3 is TGCGCCAGCAGCCCGTCCACAGGAACTGAAGCTTTCTTT. It specifies CASSPSTGTEAFF.

This chain connects TRBV24-1 to TRBJ2-1; 8 bases line up with TRBD1. CDR1 and CDR2 (germline): KGHDR, SFDVKD. V shed 6 bases, J shed 8 bases, and the junction held 5 bases outside the gene matches. CDR3 length equals 13 residues. CDR3 residues: CATSPGGGDEQFF. The CDR3 nucleotides are TGTGCCACCAGTCCAGGGGGCGGCGATGAGCAGTTCTTC.

The chain couples TRBV27 to TRBJ1-2, with a possible D match to TRBD1 (6 bases). Germline CDR1 MNHEY, CDR2 SMNVEV (reference sequence). V was cut by 6 bases and J by 8 bases, with 19 bases left in between. The CDR3 runs to 14 residues. The CDR3 here is CASSAVGARYGYTF. The CDR3 coding sequence is TGTGCCAGCAGCGCGGTGGGGGCTAGGTACGGCTACACCTTC.

The chain has TRBV5-1 and TRBJ1-1; D is ambiguous. With 3 bases removed from V and 1 base from J, the gap between germline ends came to 10 bases. Germline CDR1 is SGHRS and CDR2 is YFSETQ. The CDR3 loop spans 14 amino acids. Written as DNA, the CDR3 is TGCGCCAGCAGCTCCGTGTGGGCGAACACTGAAGCTTTCTTT. Translating it yields CASSSVWANTEAFF.

This rearrangement joins TRBV19 to TRBJ2-3, with D possibly being TRBD1 (5 bases). The ends were cut back, 7 bases at V and 1 base at J, with 6 bases in the middle. CDR1 is LNHDA, CDR2 SQIVND, per germline (reference sequence). The CDR3 length is 12 residues. DNA for the CDR3: TGTGCCAGTAAAGGGGGCACAGATACGCAGTATTTT. It codes for CASKGGTDTQYF. Full variable domain (rest looked up from reference TRBV19 and TRBJ2-3): DGGITQSPKYLFRKEGQNVTLSCEQNLNHDAMYWYRQDPGQGLRLIYYSQIVNDFQKGDIAEGYSVSREKKESFPLTVTSAQKNPTAFYLCASKGGTDTQYFGPGTRLTVL.

A few counts support this clone. This sequence joins TRBV6-2 or TRBV6-3 and TRBJ1-2; D is unresolved. This CDR3 is 14 amino acids long. Germline-derived CDR1 and CDR2 are MNHEY and SVGEGT. V was clipped by 6 bases and J by 5 bases, with 16 bases between them. CDR3 amino acids: CASSPRGTWYGYTF. CDR3 nucleotides: TGTGCCAGCAGCCCACGGGGTACATGGTATGGCTACACCTTC.

In this sample, this clone turned up once. This chain joins TRBV5-5 and TRBJ1-2; unclear D gene. The V and J ends lost 2 bases and 8 bases respectively, with 19 bases between them. CDR3 size: 15 residues. Germline V CDR1 and CDR2: SGHKS, YYEKEE (reference sequence). The CDR3 loop is CASSFYGDGSGGYTF. For the CDR3, the DNA is TGTGCCAGCAGCTTTTATGGGGATGGCTCGGGAGGCTACACCTTC.